The 28 T cell receptor beta chains below all came from one sample that was sequenced in a study of blood T cells in healthy people across ages (dated by TCRdb to the mid-2010s). Library preparation was by 5' RACE. The run used an Illumina HiSeq 2500. The second PCR ran for about 6 to 12 cycles and used a J-beta primer mix along with a sample-barcoded 5' primer. TCRdb trimmed public reads at Q25 via fastp, called clones via MiXCR and kept in-frame beta chains. Every distinct CDR3 protein forms one entry, paired with its most common genes and DNA. The sample has fewer than 1.5 million distinct CDR3 sequences on record, around 39% of them singletons. The ten largest clones take up 7% to 9.5% of the sample. Sequencing was done on a sample of blood. Receptors were obtained from a woman aged 18-29 years in good health.

J is TRBJ2-7 and V is TRBV7-9; unclear D gene. Germline V CDR1 and CDR2: SEHNR, FQNEAQ (reference sequence). The CDR3 runs to 14 residues. Trimming cost V 6 bases and J 0 bases, with 12 bases left between them. CDR3 residues: CASSRPGPSYEQYF. The CDR3 DNA reads as TGTGCCAGCAGTCGGCCAGGTCCCTCCTACGAGCAGTACTTC.

The rearrangement uses TRBV27 and TRBJ2-3, with D tentatively TRBD2 (6 bases). The CDR3 totals 13 residues. V was pared by 10 bases and J by 4 bases, with 15 bases between. Germline lookup yields CDR1 MNHEY and CDR2 SMNVEV (reference sequence). The CDR3 loop is CATRRAGADTQYF. The CDR3 DNA is TGTGCCACCAGACGAGCGGGCGCAGATACGCAGTATTTT.

In its sample, this clonotype was seen once. One end of the junction varies from germline; a read error may be responsible. The chain recombines TRBV10-3 with TRBJ2-1; the D is unclear. Germline V gives CDR1 ENHRY, CDR2 SYGVKD. The CDR3 is 14 residues long. The CDR3 region is CAMSLRKDYNKQFF. CDR3 bases: TGTGCCATGTCTTTGCGGAAAGATTACAATAAGCAGTTCTTC.

The rearrangement uses TRBV29-1 and TRBJ2-5; possible D gene TRBD1, 5 bases. The V end was cut by 7 bases, the J end by 2 bases, with 11 bases between. Germline V gene data show CDR1 as SQVTM and CDR2 as ANQGSEA. The CDR3 runs to 12 residues. The CDR3, as DNA: TGCAGCGGACACACAGGACAAGAGACCCAGTACTTC. Its translation is CSGHTGQETQYF.

This clonotype was counted only a few times. The rearrangement uses TRBV25-1 and TRBJ2-5; D perhaps matches TRBD2 (5 bases). The V gene's germline CDR1 is MGHDK and CDR2 SYGVNS. The CDR3 extends over 15 amino acids. The ends were cut back, 0 bases at V and 5 bases at J, with 13 bases in the middle. The DNA for the CDR3 is TGTGCCAGCAGTGAATACGGCGGGTTCGGTGAGACCCAGTACTTC. Its protein product is CASSEYGGFGETQYF.

The chain recombines TRBV4-1 with TRBJ2-1; 7 bases are shared with TRBD2. CDR3 length equals 16 residues. V dropped 4 bases and J dropped 3; count of bases not matched to a gene: 9. Germline V CDR1 and CDR2: MGHRA, YSYEKL. The CDR3 nucleotides read TGCGCCAGCAGCCTTGACCCTAGCGGCTTCTACAATGAGCAGTTCTTC. Its protein is CASSLDPSGFYNEQFF.

The gene calls are TRBV12-3 or TRBV12-4 and TRBJ2-1; D is unresolved. Trimming shortened V by 3 bases and J by 6 bases, and 15 bases separated the two germline ends. This CDR3 is built from 15 residues. Here the CDR3 DNA reads TGTGCCAGCAGTTTTGCTCGATCTAGGTTCAATGAGCAGTTCTTC. This gives the protein CASSFARSRFNEQFF.

The chain employs TRBV13 and TRBJ2-7; D is unclear. CDR3 length: 13 residues. The V end was cut by 2 bases, the J end by 5 bases, with 10 bases between. CDR1 and CDR2 from the germline V gene are PRHDT and FYEKMQ (reference sequence). The CDR3 loop reads CASSLFVEDEQYF. The CDR3 DNA reads TGTGCCAGCAGCTTATTTGTCGAGGACGAGCAGTACTTC.

The gene calls are TRBV9 and TRBJ2-2; the D gene is possibly TRBD1 (8 bases). This CDR3 spans 14 amino acids. CDR1 SGDLS and CDR2 YYNGEE come from the germline V gene. V was trimmed by 6 bases and J by 5 bases, leaving 14 bases between them. CDR3 sequence reads: CASTTGGGTGELFF. The CDR3 region has the DNA TGTGCCAGCACCACAGGGGGGGGTACCGGGGAGCTGTTTTTT.

J is TRBJ2-7 and V is TRBV28, with D possibly being TRBD1 (6 bases). The ends were cut back, 6 bases at V and 3 bases at J, with 18 bases in the middle. CDR3 size: 15 residues. Germline V gene data show CDR1 as MDHEN and CDR2 as SYDVKM. The CDR3 region is CASRQNTADSYEQYF. For the CDR3, the DNA is TGTGCCAGCAGACAAAACACAGCGGACAGCTACGAGCAGTACTTC.

This clonotype was seen more than once but under ten times. The V gene is TRBV9, the J gene TRBJ2-1, with D tentatively TRBD2 (6 bases). There are 15 residues in the CDR3. V lost 4 bases to trimming and J lost 9 bases, with 20 bases between them. Germline V gene sequence: CDR1 SGDLS, CDR2 YYNGEE. CDR3 residues: CASSLRLGSPSEQFF. The CDR3 coding sequence is TGTGCCAGCAGCCTACGACTAGGGTCTCCCAGTGAGCAGTTCTTC.

Only a few counts were recorded for this clonotype. The chain couples TRBV6-1 to TRBJ2-1; 8 nucleotides agree with TRBD2. Looked up from germline, CDR1 is MNHNS and CDR2 is SASEGT. The length of the CDR3 is 15 residues. Germline trimming cut 3 bases from V and 2 bases from J; bases unmatched to any gene: 3. The CDR3 DNA reads TGTGCCAGCAGTGACCGGGGGGGTACCTACAATGAGCAGTTCTTC. This encodes CASSDRGGTYNEQFF.

A remark on this clonotype: One junction end does not reproduce the germline sequence, and a read error may be involved. The DNA of the CDR3 is TGTGCCAATAGTATAACCGGGGGCGAGCAGTACTTC. This gives the protein CANSITGGEQYF. The chain is built from TRBV19 and TRBJ2-4; D may be TRBD2 (6 bases). The DNA end favors TRBJ2-7, so the J call may be wrong. Germline lookup yields CDR1 LNHDA and CDR2 SQIVND (reference sequence). The CDR3 covers 12 residues.

This clonotype was picked up a small number of times. This rearrangement joins TRBV29-1 to TRBJ2-3; 7 positions agree with TRBD2. The CDR3 has 14 residues. Losses at the gene ends were 7 bases for V and 1 base for J; bases not matched to a gene: 8. From germline, CDR1 is SQVTM and CDR2 ANQGSEA. The CDR3 loop is CSASGIEGTDTQYF. The CDR3 DNA reads as TGCAGCGCTAGCGGTATTGAGGGCACAGATACGCAGTATTTT.

The gene calls are TRBV5-1 and TRBJ2-5; D is undetermined. The CDR3 sequence is 13 residues long. Trimming removed 2 bases from V and 0 bases from J, with 5 bases in between. Per germline, CDR1 SGHRS and CDR2 YFSETQ. The CDR3 reads CASSFKYQETQYF. CDR3 DNA: TGCGCCAGCAGCTTTAAGTACCAAGAGACCCAGTACTTC. Using reference TRBV5-1 and TRBJ2-5 for the parts outside the CDR3, the full variable domain is KAGVTQTPRYLIKTRGQQVTLSCSPISGHRSVSWYQQTPGQGLQFLFEYFSETQRNKGNFPGRFSGRQFSNSRSEMNVSTLELGDSALYLCASSFKYQETQYFGPGTRLLVL.

The J gene is TRBJ2-7, the V gene TRBV29-1; D is unclear. Germline V gene sequence: CDR1 SQVTM, CDR2 ANQGSEA. The CDR3 has 14 residues. Trimming left V 1 base short and J 2 bases short, with 12 bases between. DNA for the CDR3: TGCAGCGTTGAAGGGCCCTTTCCGCCCTACGAGCAGTACTTC. Translated, it gives CSVEGPFPPYEQYF.

This clonotype was seen more than once but under ten times. V is TRBV7-9 and J is TRBJ1-4, with D possibly matching TRBD1 (5 bases). Germline CDR1 and CDR2: SEHNR and FQNEAQ (reference sequence). The CDR3 spans 15 residues. V gave up 5 bases and J gave up 4 bases, with 14 bases separating them. Here the CDR3 reads CASSDYGANNEKLFF. The CDR3 DNA sequence: TGTGCCAGCAGCGATTATGGGGCTAATAATGAAAAACTGTTTTTT.

This clonotype was detected a few times. The V gene is TRBV12-3 or TRBV12-4, the J gene TRBJ2-5, with 7 bases that match TRBD1. Losses at the gene ends were 3 bases for V and 5 bases for J; bases not matched to a gene: 6. The CDR3 is made up of 14 amino acids. The CDR3 reads CASSFGSGGETQYF. DNA of the CDR3: TGTGCCAGCAGTTTCGGGTCAGGGGGTGAGACCCAGTACTTC.

Only a few counts were recorded for this clonotype. V and J are TRBV3-1 and TRBJ1-4, with TRBD1 identical over 8 bases. CDR1 LGHDT and CDR2 YNNKEL come from the germline V gene (reference sequence). The V and J ends lost 0 bases and 5 bases, in that order; junction bases with no gene match: 5. The CDR3 runs to 16 residues. CDR3 DNA sequence: TGTGCCAGCAGCCAAGATAGGGGACAGGCGAATGAAAAACTGTTTTTT. Protein sequence: CASSQDRGQANEKLFF.

This clonotype was seen only once. This sequence joins TRBV9 and TRBJ2-1; no clear D gene. Trimming pared 0 bases from V and 5 bases from J, leaving 15 bases between. Germline-derived CDR1 and CDR2 are SGDLS and YYNGEE. The CDR3 is made up of 16 amino acids. The CDR3 region has the DNA TGTGCCAGCAGCGTAGCTCGTACTGGATCACACAATGAGCAGTTCTTC. This encodes CASSVARTGSHNEQFF.

CDR3 residues: CASSPNGGEIGTQYF. CDR3 DNA: TGTGCCAGCTCACCCAACGGCGGGGAAATAGGGACCCAGTACTTC. J is TRBJ2-5 and V is TRBV18, with D possibly matching TRBD2 (6 bases). The CDR3 has 15 residues. Germline values: CDR1 KGHSH, CDR2 LQKENI. V dropped 3 bases and J dropped 7 bases, with 18 bases sitting between them. The full variable domain, with the rest looked up from reference TRBV18 and TRBJ2-5, is NAGVMQNPRHLVRRRGQEARLRCSPMKGHSHVYWYRQLPEEGLKFMVYLQKENIIDESGMPKERFSAEFPKEGPSILRIQQVVRGDSAAYFCASSPNGGEIGTQYFGPGTRLLVL.

The chain links TRBV12-3 or TRBV12-4 to TRBJ1-2; possible D gene TRBD1, 6 bases. This CDR3 comprises 14 residues. The V end was cut by 6 bases, the J end by 8 bases, with 19 bases between. The CDR3 loop is CASSRRDISRGYTF. DNA for the CDR3: TGTGCCAGCAGCCGCCGGGACATCTCTAGAGGCTACACCTTC.

The table lists this clonotype with a few counts. V usage is TRBV29-1 and J usage is TRBJ1-1; D gene ambiguous. CDR1 SQVTM and CDR2 ANQGSEA come from the germline V gene. The CDR3 runs 14 residues. Deletions cut 4 bases from V and 1 base from J, with 13 bases between. CDR3 in DNA: TGCAGCGTTGCCCCGGTTCTGGGGAACACTGAAGCTTTCTTT. Protein sequence: CSVAPVLGNTEAFF.

The sample holds a few counts of this clonotype. This sequence joins TRBV20-1 and TRBJ1-2; D might be TRBD1 (6 bases). V lost 5 bases and J 6 bases, leaving 19 bases between the germline ends. The germline V gene encodes CDR1 DFQATT and CDR2 SNEGSKA (reference sequence). The CDR3 runs 14 residues. CDR3 DNA sequence: TGCAGTGCTCGAATCAGACAGGCTCGGAATGGCTACACCTTC. Its translation is CSARIRQARNGYTF.

The chain has TRBV10-3 and TRBJ2-5; D ambiguous. CDR3 length: 14 residues. The germline gives CDR1 ENHRY, CDR2 SYGVKD. V was pared by 3 bases and J by 2 bases, with 10 bases between. As DNA, the CDR3 is TGTGCCATCAGTGAAGACTGCCGACAAGAGACCCAGTACTTC. Translating gives CAISEDCRQETQYF.

This chain connects TRBV7-8 to TRBJ2-2; 12 bases agree with TRBD2. Germline lookup yields CDR1 SGHVS and CDR2 FQNEAQ. The CDR3 consists of 18 residues. The junction had 6 bases not matched to a gene; V was cut back by 1 base and J by 3 bases. CDR3 region: CASSLETSGSPYTGELFF. CDR3 sequence (DNA): TGTGCCAGCAGCTTAGAGACTAGCGGGAGTCCCTACACCGGGGAGCTGTTTTTT.

This sequence joins TRBV6-6 and TRBJ2-3; 10 nucleotides align to TRBD2. Per germline, CDR1 MNHNY and CDR2 SVGAGI (reference sequence). The V and J ends lost 4 bases and 4 bases, in that order; junction bases with no gene match: 8. The CDR3 is 16 amino acids. Here the CDR3 DNA reads TGTGCCAGCAGTTCGCAAGCGGGAGGGGTGGCAGATACGCAGTATTTT. This codes for CASSSQAGGVADTQYF.

The rearrangement uses TRBV10-3 and TRBJ1-2; 8 bases align to TRBD1. V dropped 8 bases and J dropped 5; count of bases not matched to a gene: 7. Germline lookup yields CDR1 ENHRY and CDR2 SYGVKD. CDR3 length equals 13 residues. The CDR3 DNA reads as TGTGCCATCCGACAGGGGATTAATTATGGCTACACCTTC. Residues: CAIRQGINYGYTF.